This passage covers 14 T cell receptor beta chains from one sample sequenced in a study of tumor and adjacent non-tumor tissue in lung cancer (dated by TCRdb to between 2017 and 2018). Libraries were made using multiplex PCR. TCRdb shows the sequencer as Illumina HiSeq 2500. TCRbeta libraries were constructed through three rounds of nested PCR with primers (Table S4) according to protocols modified from ARM-PCR. The public sequencing data were trimmed at Q25 with fastp and processed into clonotypes with MiXCR by TCRdb, which kept only in-frame beta chains. Rows are unified per CDR3 protein, each entry keeping the most common DNA and genes. The sample yields some 100,000 distinct CDR3 sequences; 65% were counted once. The ten largest clones represent about 19% of the sample. Bulk unsorted tissue served as the source for RNA extraction, and RNA quality was assessed using a NanoDrop ND-1000 and an Agilent 2100. For the normal lung samples, distant non-tumor tissue was collected more than 3 cm away from the tumor edge.

Sequencing was performed on distant non-tumor lung tissue. The receptors derive from a young man with non-small cell lung cancer.

This chain joins TRBV11-3 and TRBJ2-1; D call uncertain. The CDR3 totals 12 residues. Germline V CDR1 and CDR2: SGHNT, YENEEA. Trimming removed 7 bases from V and 8 bases from J, with 12 bases in between. CDR3 nucleotides: TGTGCCAGCAATGTAGTCCCCGATGAGCAGTTCTTC. Translation: CASNVVPDEQFF.

The sample holds many counts of this clonotype. V and J are TRBV4-3 and TRBJ2-3; no firm D call. This CDR3 region has 19 residues. V was cut by 0 bases and J by 4 bases, with 23 bases left in between. From germline, CDR1 is LGHNA and CDR2 YSLEER. CDR3 region: CASSQEFSGRTTPSDTQYF. The CDR3 nucleotides are TGCGCCAGCAGCCAAGAATTCTCTGGTCGGACGACTCCCTCAGATACGCAGTATTTT.

As for this clonotype: Because it lacks the conserved phenylalanine or tryptophan at the end, this CDR3 is likely a read error. This sequence joins TRBV4-2 and TRBJ2-6; TRBD2 is a possible D gene (6 bases). This CDR3 contains 16 residues. Trimming took 6 bases from V and 3 from J, leaving 15 bases between them. Germline values: CDR1 LGHNA, CDR2 YNFKEQ. CDR3 loop: CASSQASGDGANVLTL. CDR3 sequence (DNA): TGTGCCAGCAGTCAGGCATCGGGAGATGGGGCCAACGTCCTGACTCTC.

Concerning this clonotype itself: The junction differs from germline at one of its ends, possibly a read error. The chain employs TRBV11-3 and TRBJ2-5; D might be TRBD2 (6 bases). The CDR3 length is 12 residues. The germline V gene has CDR1 SGHNT and CDR2 YENEEA. DNA for the CDR3: TGTGGCAGCAGCTTAGGAGGGGAGACCCAGTACTTC. It yields the protein CGSSLGGETQYF.

This clonotype came up a few times. This clone may be a read error of a much larger clone one base away. V usage is TRBV12-3 or TRBV12-4 and J usage is TRBJ1-1; a possible D gene is TRBD1 (5 bases). The CDR3 consists of 14 residues. Here the CDR3 reads CTSSSSTGNTEAFF. The CDR3 DNA reads TGTACCAGCAGTTCCTCTACAGGTAACACTGAAGCTTTCTTT.

A word on this clonotype: Without the conserved terminal phenylalanine or tryptophan, this CDR3 likely stems from a read error. Because the CDR3's place on the DNA is in doubt, the DNA is left out and the CDR3 is given as listed by TCRdb. V is TRBV11-2 and J is TRBJ2-7; the listed D gene, TRBD2, was not tested against the DNA. The CDR3 extends over 16 residues, inclusive of both ends. Germline V gene sequence: CDR1 SGHAT, CDR2 FQNNGV. The CDR3 here is CASSLGRLAVTYERYL.

This clonotype was seen just once. A junction boundary mismatches the germline segment, possibly from a read error. V gene TRBV7-3 combines with J gene TRBJ2-6, with D possibly TRBD2 on 6 matching bases. The germline V gene has CDR1 SGHTA and CDR2 FQGTGA. The CDR3 has 17 residues. The CDR3 DNA reads TGTGCCAGCAGCTTAAACGGGCGGGGCTCTGGGGCCAACGTTCTGACTTTC. Residues: CASSLNGRGSGANVLTF.

With respect to this clonotype: Possible read error: a much larger clone is one base away. The chain has TRBV5-4 and TRBJ2-5; possibly TRBD1 for D (6 bases). Germline V gene data show CDR1 as SGHNT and CDR2 as YYREEE (reference sequence). The CDR3 spans 14 residues. The CDR3 DNA reads TGTGACAGCTCCTCCGGGACAACACAAGAGACCCAGTACTTC. Translating gives CDSSSGTTQETQYF.

On this clonotype itself: It is likely a read error, because the conserved phenylalanine at the end of the CDR3 is missing. The J gene is TRBJ1-5, the V gene TRBV6-2 or TRBV6-3; 8 positions agree with TRBD1. Trimming cost V 6 bases and J 3 bases; bases outside gene matches: 4. Germline CDR1 and CDR2: MNHEY and SVGEGT. This CDR3 is 14 amino acids long. CDR3 region: CASRPTGDNQPQHS. CDR3 in DNA: TGTGCCAGCAGACCGACAGGGGACAATCAGCCCCAGCATTCT.

This clonotype was observed at least ten times. This chain links TRBV6-5 with TRBJ2-2, with a weak D call TRBD1 (6 bases). Germline V gene lookup returns CDR1 MNHEY and CDR2 SVGAGI. The CDR3 has 14 amino acids. Trimming took 9 bases from V and 1 from J, leaving 12 bases between them. The CDR3 sequence is CASRVDRNTGELFF. CDR3 DNA: TGTGCCAGTAGGGTGGACAGGAACACCGGGGAGCTGTTTTTT.

V is TRBV10-2 and J is TRBJ1-6, with 7 bases lining up with TRBD1. This CDR3 has 13 amino acids. Germline-derived CDR1 and CDR2 are WSHSY and SAAADI. With V trimmed by 4 bases and J by 9 bases, 3 bases remained unmatched. CDR3: CASSGQGGSPLHF. CDR3 DNA: TGCGCCAGCAGTGGACAGGGAGGTTCACCCCTCCACTTT.

V usage is TRBV7-2 and J usage is TRBJ2-7, with no clear D. Germline CDR1 SGHTA, CDR2 FQGNSA. This CDR3 region has 15 residues. Here the CDR3 DNA reads TGTGTCGGCAGCTTAATTGGGGTCACCTCCTACGAGCAGTACTTC. Its translation: CVGSLIGVTSYEQYF.

Comments on this clonotype: Since no conserved phenylalanine or tryptophan closes the CDR3, a read error is the likely cause. The chain carries TRBV11-2 and TRBJ2-2; TRBD2 matches at 11 bases. Germline assignment: CDR1 SGHAT and CDR2 FQNNGV. The CDR3 has 16 amino acids. J lost 4 bases, V lost 5 bases, and 6 bases had no gene match. CDR3 coding DNA: TGTGCCAGCAGCGAAGGGACTAGCGGCTTCACCGGGGAGCTGTTTCTT. Translated, it gives CASSEGTSGFTGELFL.

A word on this clonotype: Since a much larger clone is just one base distant, this may be a read error. V usage is TRBV20-1 and J usage is TRBJ2-5; 11 nucleotides line up with TRBD2. This CDR3 region has 15 residues. Germline values: CDR1 DFQATT, CDR2 SNEGSKA (reference sequence). CDR3 sequence reads: CSASYLAGGTKTRYF. CDR3 coding DNA: TGCAGTGCTAGTTACCTAGCGGGAGGAACGAAGACCCGGTACTTC.